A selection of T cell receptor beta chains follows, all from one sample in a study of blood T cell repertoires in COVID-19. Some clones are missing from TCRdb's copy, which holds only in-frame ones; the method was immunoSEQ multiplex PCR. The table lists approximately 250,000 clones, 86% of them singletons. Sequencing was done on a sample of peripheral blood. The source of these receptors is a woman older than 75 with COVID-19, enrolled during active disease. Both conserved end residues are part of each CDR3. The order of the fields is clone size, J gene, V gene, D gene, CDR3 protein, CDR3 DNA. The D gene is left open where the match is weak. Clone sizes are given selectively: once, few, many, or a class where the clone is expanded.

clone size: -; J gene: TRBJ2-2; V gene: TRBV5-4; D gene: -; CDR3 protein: CASSLDTSRGRTGELFF; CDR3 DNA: TGTGCCAGCAGCCTGGATACGTCCAGGGGGAGGACCGGGGAGCTGTTTTTT
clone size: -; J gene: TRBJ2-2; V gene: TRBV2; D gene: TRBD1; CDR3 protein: CASSGQGTSGELFF; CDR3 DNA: TGTGCCAGCAGCGGACAGGGGACTTCCGGGGAGCTGTTTTTT
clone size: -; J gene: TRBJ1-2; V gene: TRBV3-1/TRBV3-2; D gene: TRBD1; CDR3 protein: CASSQETTGGLNTF; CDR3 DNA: TGTGCCAGCAGCCAAGAGACGACAGGGGGCCTTAACACCTTC
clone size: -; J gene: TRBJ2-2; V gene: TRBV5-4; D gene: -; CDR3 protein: CASSLGASDGGELFF; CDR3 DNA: TGTGCCAGCAGCTTGGGAGCTAGCGATGGCGGGGAGCTGTTTTTT
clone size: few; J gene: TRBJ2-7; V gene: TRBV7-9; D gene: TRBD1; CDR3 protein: CASSSWTGSYEQYF; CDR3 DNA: TGTGCCAGCAGCTCCTGGACAGGTTCCTACGAGCAGTACTTC
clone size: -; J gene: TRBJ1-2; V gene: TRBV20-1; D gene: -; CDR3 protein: CSAENYGYTF; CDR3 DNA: TGCAGTGCTGAGAACTATGGCTACACCTTC
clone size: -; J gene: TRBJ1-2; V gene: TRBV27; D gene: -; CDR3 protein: CASSGGSDYGYTF; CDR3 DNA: TGTGCCAGCTCGGGGGGAAGTGACTATGGCTACACCTTC
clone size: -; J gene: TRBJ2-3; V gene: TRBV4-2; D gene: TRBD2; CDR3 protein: CASSQEPSGGAGYTQYF; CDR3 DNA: TGTGCCAGCAGCCAAGAACCTAGCGGGGGCGCGGGATATACGCAGTATTTT
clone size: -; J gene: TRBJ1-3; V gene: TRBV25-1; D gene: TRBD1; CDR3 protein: CASSESRGKSGNTIYF; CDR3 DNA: TGTGCCAGCAGTGAATCCAGGGGGAAATCTGGAAACACCATATATTTT
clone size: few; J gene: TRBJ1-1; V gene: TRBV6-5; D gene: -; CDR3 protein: CASSSTSGVTEAFF; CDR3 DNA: TGTGCCAGCAGTTCGACCTCAGGGGTGACTGAAGCTTTCTTT
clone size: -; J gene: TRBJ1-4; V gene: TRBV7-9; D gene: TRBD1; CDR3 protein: CASSSRTGDEKLFF; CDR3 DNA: TGTGCCAGCAGTTCGAGGACAGGCGACGAAAAACTGTTTTTT
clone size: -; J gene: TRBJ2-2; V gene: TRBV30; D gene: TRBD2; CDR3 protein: CAWSILAGANTGELFF; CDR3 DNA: TGTGCCTGGAGTATACTAGCGGGGGCTAACACCGGGGAGCTGTTTTTT
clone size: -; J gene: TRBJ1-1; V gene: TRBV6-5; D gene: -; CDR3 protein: CASSYKGWTEAFF; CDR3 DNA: TGTGCCAGCAGTTACAAGGGGTGGACTGAAGCTTTCTTT
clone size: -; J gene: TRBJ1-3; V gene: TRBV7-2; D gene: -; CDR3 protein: CASSLALRQPAGNTIYF; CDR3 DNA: TGTGCCAGCAGCTTAGCCTTGAGACAACCCGCTGGAAACACCATATATTTT
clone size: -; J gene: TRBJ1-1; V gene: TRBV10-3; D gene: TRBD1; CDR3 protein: CATGQGDTEAFF; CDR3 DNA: TGTGCCACGGGACAGGGGGACACTGAAGCTTTCTTT
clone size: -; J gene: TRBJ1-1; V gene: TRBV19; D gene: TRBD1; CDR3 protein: CASSIRGQGDTEAFF; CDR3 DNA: TGTGCCAGTAGTATACGGGGACAGGGCGACACTGAAGCTTTCTTT
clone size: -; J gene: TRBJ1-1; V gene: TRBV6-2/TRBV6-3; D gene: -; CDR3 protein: CASSSSPRPGGTEAFF; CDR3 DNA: TGTGCCAGCAGTTCCTCCCCCAGACCCGGGGGCACTGAAGCTTTCTTT
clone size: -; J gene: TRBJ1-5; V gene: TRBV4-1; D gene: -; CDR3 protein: CASSQTFVRGPQPQHF; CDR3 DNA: TGCGCCAGCAGCCAAACGTTCGTAAGGGGCCCTCAGCCCCAGCATTTT
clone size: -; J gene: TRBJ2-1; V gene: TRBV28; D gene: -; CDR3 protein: CASSQNSGRVHEQFF; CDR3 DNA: TGTGCCAGCAGCCAGAATAGCGGAAGGGTCCATGAGCAGTTCTTC
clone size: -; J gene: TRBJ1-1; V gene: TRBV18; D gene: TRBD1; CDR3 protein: CASSPGTVSTEAFF; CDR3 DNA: TGTGCCAGCTCACCAGGGACAGTAAGCACTGAAGCTTTCTTT
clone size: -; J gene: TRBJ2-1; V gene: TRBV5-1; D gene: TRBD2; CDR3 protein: CASSQTGGGASEQFF; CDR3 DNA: TGCGCCAGCAGCCAGACCGGCGGGGGGGCCAGTGAGCAGTTCTTC
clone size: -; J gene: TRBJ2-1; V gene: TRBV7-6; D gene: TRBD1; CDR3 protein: CASKDRGPYNEQFF; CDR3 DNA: TGTGCCAGCAAAGACAGGGGCCCCTACAATGAGCAGTTCTTC
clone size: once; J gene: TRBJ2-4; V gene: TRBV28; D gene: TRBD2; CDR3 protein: CASSPGLGLAGVRGKNIQYF; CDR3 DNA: TGTGCCAGCAGTCCAGGGTTGGGACTAGCGGGCGTCAGGGGCAAAAACATTCAGTACTTC
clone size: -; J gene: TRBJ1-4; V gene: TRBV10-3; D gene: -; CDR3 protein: CAISPEVGEKLFF; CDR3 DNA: TGTGCCATCAGTCCGGAGGTGGGTGAAAAACTGTTTTTT
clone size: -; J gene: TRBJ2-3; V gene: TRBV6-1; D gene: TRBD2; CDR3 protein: CASSARTTSGRGTDTQYF; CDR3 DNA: TGTGCCAGCAGTGCCAGAACAACTAGCGGGAGGGGCACAGATACGCAGTATTTT
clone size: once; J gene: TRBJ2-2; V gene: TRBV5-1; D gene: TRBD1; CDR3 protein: CASSLYETGVTGELFF; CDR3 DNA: TGCGCCAGCAGCTTGTACGAGACAGGGGTCACCGGGGAGCTGTTTTTT
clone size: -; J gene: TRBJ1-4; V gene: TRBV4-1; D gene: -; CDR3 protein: CASSQEEDRGNEKLFF; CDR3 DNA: TGCGCCAGCAGCCAAGAAGAAGACCGGGGTAATGAAAAACTGTTTTTT
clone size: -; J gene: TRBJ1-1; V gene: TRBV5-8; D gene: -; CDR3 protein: CASSLNHGTEAFF; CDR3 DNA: TGTGCCAGCAGCTTGAACCACGGCACTGAAGCTTTCTTT
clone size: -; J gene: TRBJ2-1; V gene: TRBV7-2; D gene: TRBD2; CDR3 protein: CASSLAGGGGAYEQFF; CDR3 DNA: TGTGCCAGCAGCTTAGCGGGGGGCGGGGGGGCCTATGAGCAGTTCTTC
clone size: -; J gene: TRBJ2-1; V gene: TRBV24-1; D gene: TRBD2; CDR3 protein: CATSALAGSSYNEQFF; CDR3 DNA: TGTGCCACCAGTGCGCTAGCGGGGAGCTCCTACAATGAGCAGTTCTTC
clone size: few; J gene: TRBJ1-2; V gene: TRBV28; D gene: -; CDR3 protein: CASSLGGRGANYGYTF; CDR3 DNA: TGTGCCAGCAGTTTGGGGGGGAGGGGAGCTAACTATGGCTACACCTTC
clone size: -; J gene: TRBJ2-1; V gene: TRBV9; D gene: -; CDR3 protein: CASSVGRGRPSNEQFF; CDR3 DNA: TGTGCCAGCAGCGTAGGGAGGGGCCGTCCGAGTAATGAGCAGTTCTTC
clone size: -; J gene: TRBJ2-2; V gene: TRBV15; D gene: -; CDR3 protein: CATSRNSDSLGELFF; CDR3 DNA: TGTGCCACCAGCAGAAATTCGGACAGCCTCGGGGAGCTGTTTTTT
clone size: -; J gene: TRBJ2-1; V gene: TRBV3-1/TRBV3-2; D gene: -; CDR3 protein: CASSQESGRGTFF; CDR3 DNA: TGTGCCAGCAGCCAAGAGAGTGGAAGGGGCACGTTCTTC
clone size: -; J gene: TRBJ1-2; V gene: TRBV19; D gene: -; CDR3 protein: CASSAAGTNYGYTF; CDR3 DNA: TGTGCCAGTAGTGCGGCCGGGACTAACTATGGCTACACCTTC
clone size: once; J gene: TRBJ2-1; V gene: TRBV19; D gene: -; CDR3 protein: CASKSSGNEQFF; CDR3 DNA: TGTGCCAGTAAATCTAGTGGGAATGAGCAGTTCTTC
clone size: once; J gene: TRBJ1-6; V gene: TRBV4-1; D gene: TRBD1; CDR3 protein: CASSQTGTGPNSPLHF; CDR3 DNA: TGCGCCAGCAGCCAAACCGGGACAGGGCCTAATTCACCCCTCCACTTT
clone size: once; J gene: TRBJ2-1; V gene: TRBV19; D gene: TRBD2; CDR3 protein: CASSIDQASGGVYEQFF; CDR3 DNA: TGTGCCAGTAGTATAGATCAGGCTAGCGGGGGGGTCTATGAGCAGTTCTTC
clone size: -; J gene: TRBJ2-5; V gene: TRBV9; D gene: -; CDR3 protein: CASSALSRGETQYF; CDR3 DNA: TGTGCCAGCAGCGCCCTATCACGAGGAGAGACCCAGTACTTC
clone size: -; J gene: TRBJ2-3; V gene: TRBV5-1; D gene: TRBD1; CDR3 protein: CASSALQGALDTQYF; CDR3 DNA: TGCGCCAGCAGCGCCCTACAGGGGGCGCTGGATACGCAGTATTTT
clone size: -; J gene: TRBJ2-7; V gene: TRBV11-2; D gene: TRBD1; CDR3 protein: CASSLGTVYEQYF; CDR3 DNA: TGTGCCAGCAGCCTCGGGACAGTCTACGAGCAGTACTTC
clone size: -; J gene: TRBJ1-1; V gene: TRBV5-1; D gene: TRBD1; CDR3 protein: CASSFSTGVETEAFF; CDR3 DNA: TGCGCCAGCAGCTTCTCTACAGGGGTGGAGACTGAAGCTTTCTTT